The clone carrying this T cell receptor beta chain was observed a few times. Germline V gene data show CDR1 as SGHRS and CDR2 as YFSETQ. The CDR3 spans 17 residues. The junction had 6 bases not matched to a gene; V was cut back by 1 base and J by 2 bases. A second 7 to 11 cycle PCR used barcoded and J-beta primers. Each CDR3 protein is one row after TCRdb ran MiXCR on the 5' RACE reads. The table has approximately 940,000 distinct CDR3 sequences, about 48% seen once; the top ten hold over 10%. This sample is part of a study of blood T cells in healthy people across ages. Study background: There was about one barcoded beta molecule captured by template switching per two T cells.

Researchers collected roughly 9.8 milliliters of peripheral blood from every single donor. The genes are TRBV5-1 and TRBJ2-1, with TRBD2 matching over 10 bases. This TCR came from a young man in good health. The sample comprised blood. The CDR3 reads CASSLILAGDTYNEQFF. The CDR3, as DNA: TGCGCCAGCAGCTTGATCCTAGCGGGGGACACCTACAATGAGCAGTTCTTC.